Below, 14 T cell receptor beta chains from the same sample are listed, as sequenced in a study. TCRdb called the 5' RACE reads again in MiXCR, with one record for every CDR3 protein. The table lists approximately 8,900 distinct CDR3 sequences, roughly 29% of them singletons. The source material was naive CD4+ T cells sorted from a lymph node. As for subset: naive CD4+ T cells, CD4+CD45RA+CD25-. All receptors come from a female donor with breast cancer.

V and J are TRBV18 and TRBJ2-1; 7 bases are a match to TRBD1. CDR3 length equals 14 residues. Germline CDR1 reads KGHSH; CDR2 reads LQKENI. Germline trimming cut 2 bases from V and 7 bases from J; bases unmatched to any gene: 5. The CDR3 region is CASSPATGMNEQFF. The DNA for the CDR3 is TGTGCCAGCTCACCAGCGACAGGGATGAATGAGCAGTTCTTC.

This clonotype qualifies as medium-sized. V usage is TRBV4-1 and J usage is TRBJ1-4; 7 bases map to TRBD1. With 0 bases clipped from V and 2 bases from J, the junction kept 15 bases outside the gene matches. CDR3 size: 20 residues. Looked up from germline, CDR1 is MGHRA and CDR2 is YSYEKL. The CDR3 reads CASSQDRLGDSPTTNEKLFF. CDR3 sequence (DNA): TGCGCCAGCAGCCAAGATCGGCTCGGGGACAGCCCTACGACTAATGAAAAACTGTTTTTT.

The rearrangement links TRBV7-9 to TRBJ2-1; D might be TRBD2 (6 bases). The CDR3 loop spans 16 amino acids. Trimming removed 2 bases at V and 1 base at J, with 12 bases between. Germline lookup yields CDR1 SEHNR and CDR2 FQNEAQ (reference sequence). The CDR3 spells CASSLRGGFSYNEQFF. CDR3 nucleotide sequence: TGTGCCAGCAGCTTACGTGGGGGGTTTTCCTACAATGAGCAGTTCTTC.

The rearrangement links TRBV5-1 to TRBJ2-7; 7 bases match TRBD1. Germline V gene data show CDR1 as SGHRS and CDR2 as YFSETQ. CDR3 size: 14 residues. The J segment lost 5 bases and the V segment lost 2 bases, leaving 7 bases of the junction unmatched. CDR3 bases: TGCGCCAGCAGCTTACAGGGGACATCCCACGAGCAGTACTTC. Protein product: CASSLQGTSHEQYF.

With respect to this clonotype: This could be a read error, since a much larger clone is one nucleotide away. The rearrangement uses TRBV30 and TRBJ1-5; D unclear. The CDR3 is 15 amino acids. CDR1 is GTSNPN and CDR2 is SVGIG in the germline V gene (reference sequence). The CDR3 region is CARRAFEGSNQPQHF. The CDR3 DNA reads as TGTGCCCGGAGGGCCTTTGAGGGATCTAATCAGCCCCAGCATTTT. Full variable domain (missing parts from reference TRBV30 and TRBJ1-5): SQTIHQWPATLVQPVGSPLSLECTVEGTSNPNLYWYRQAAGRGLQLLFYSVGIGQISSEVPQNLSASRPQDRQFILSSKKLLLSDSGFYLCARRAFEGSNQPQHFGDGTRLSIL.

By sample share, this clonotype is medium-sized. The chain employs TRBV4-2 and TRBJ1-2; D is perhaps TRBD1 (5 bases). Deletions cut 3 bases from V and 3 bases from J, with 8 bases between. This CDR3 region has 13 residues. Per the germline V gene, CDR1 is LGHNA and CDR2 is YNFKEQ. In nucleotides, the CDR3 is TGTGCCAGCAGCCAGGAGACAGACTATGGCTACACCTTC. Protein product: CASSQETDYGYTF.

Judged by abundance, this clonotype is medium-sized. The CDR3 is CASSLAGVSEAFF. The CDR3 region has the DNA TGTGCCAGCAGTCTCGCAGGGGTTAGTGAAGCTTTCTTT. The chain has TRBV12-3 or TRBV12-4 and TRBJ1-1; D might be TRBD1 (6 bases). Trimming removed 5 bases at V and 7 bases at J, with 14 bases between. CDR3 length: 13 residues.

The chain has TRBV12-3 or TRBV12-4 and TRBJ2-2; the D is unclear. Trimming cost V 6 bases and J 0 bases, with 11 bases left between them. This CDR3 is 15 amino acids long. The CDR3, as DNA: TGTGCCAGCAGGCCGACACTCGCGAACACCGGGGAGCTGTTTTTT. This sequence encodes CASRPTLANTGELFF.

By its share, this clonotype is large (0.1 to 1%). This rearrangement joins TRBV28 to TRBJ2-1; D gene ambiguous. This CDR3 is 13 amino acids long. Germline assignment: CDR1 MDHEN and CDR2 SYDVKM. V lost 7 bases to trimming and J lost 9 bases, with 16 bases between them. Written as DNA, the CDR3 is TGTGCCAGCACCTCGTACGTGGCTCCTGAGCAGTTCTTC. This translates into CASTSYVAPEQFF.

Points on this clonotype: This may stem from a read error, because a much larger clone lies one nucleotide away. CDR3: CASSTDTRVSEQYF. As DNA, the CDR3 is TGCGCCAGCAGCACAGACACGAGGGTCTCCGAGCAGTACTTC. V gene TRBV5-1 combines with J gene TRBJ2-7, with D perhaps TRBD2 (5 bases). There are 14 residues in the CDR3. V was cut by 4 bases and J by 6 bases, with 17 bases left in between. CDR1 is SGHRS, CDR2 YFSETQ, per germline.

A remark on this clonotype: A read error is likely, as this CDR3 ends without the conserved phenylalanine or tryptophan. The limits of the CDR3 on the DNA are not certain, so only TCRdb's listed CDR3 is given. The chain recombines TRBV6-5 with TRBJ2-3; no DNA check was done on the table's D call, TRBD2. Including both end residues, the CDR3 is 11 amino acids long. Germline CDR1 reads MNHEY; CDR2 reads SVGAGI. The CDR3 protein is CASRGAGTQYL.

This clonotype was picked up a small number of times. V and J are TRBV5-4 and TRBJ1-4; D ambiguous. V was clipped by 1 base and J by 6 bases, with 19 bases between them. Germline V lookup: CDR1 SGHNT, CDR2 YYREEE (reference sequence). The length of the CDR3 is 17 residues. In nucleotides, the CDR3 is TGTGCCAGCAGCTTGTCCCCCGCCGGCAGGAAAGATGAAAAACTGTTTTTT. Translating gives CASSLSPAGRKDEKLFF. The full variable domain, rest sourced from reference TRBV5-4 and TRBJ1-4, is ETGVTQSPTHLIKTRGQQVTLRCSSQSGHNTVSWYQQALGQGPQFIFQYYREEENGRGNFPPRFSGLQFPNYSSELNVNALELDDSALYLCASSLSPAGRKDEKLFFGSGTQLSVL.

This clonotype has a count of ten or more. CDR3 region: CASSQPVLGNYGYTF. The CDR3 DNA is TGCGCCAGCAGCCAACCAGTGCTGGGGAACTATGGCTACACCTTC. J is TRBJ1-2 and V is TRBV4-1; D remains ambiguous. The length of the CDR3 is 15 residues. Trimming shortened V by 2 bases and J by 2 bases, and 12 bases separated the two germline ends. Germline CDR1 is MGHRA and CDR2 is YSYEKL.

Concerning this clonotype: A much larger clone differs from this one at a single base, so this may be a read error. This chain links TRBV20-1 with TRBJ1-1, with TRBD1 as a possible D gene (5 bases). Germline CDR1 is DFQATT and CDR2 is SNEGSKA (reference sequence). The length of the CDR3 is 14 residues. The CDR3 protein is CSARAAGSGTEASF. Here the CDR3 DNA reads TGCAGTGCTAGAGCAGCAGGGTCGGGCACTGAAGCTTCCTTT.